Sequencing of this T cell receptor (beta chain) was carried out in a study of T cell responses to AZD1222 COVID-19 vaccine. The germline V gene has CDR1 MGHDK and CDR2 SYGVNS. J gave up 4 bases and V 5 bases, and 4 bases lay outside the gene matches. This CDR3 region has 13 residues. Study outcomes and limitations: With dominance at 160-218 and 743-854, vaccine-associated CD4 TCRs spanned spike. White British people made up most donors, females outnumbered males, and clonal diversity was possibly underestimated.

Assay used: immunoSEQ multiplex PCR; TCRdb lists only in-frame clones, some missing. The sample holds roughly 110,000 clones, about 90% seen once. Comments on this clone: The antigen remains undetermined.

The chain employs TRBV25-1 and TRBJ1-2; 7 nucleotides line up with TRBD1. Sequenced material: peripheral blood, taken on day 0 of AZD1222 vaccination. The sequence derives from an adult in good health. Written as DNA, the CDR3 is TGTGCCAGCAGTCAAGACAGGGTCTATGGCTACACCTTC. Translated, it gives CASSQDRVYGYTF.